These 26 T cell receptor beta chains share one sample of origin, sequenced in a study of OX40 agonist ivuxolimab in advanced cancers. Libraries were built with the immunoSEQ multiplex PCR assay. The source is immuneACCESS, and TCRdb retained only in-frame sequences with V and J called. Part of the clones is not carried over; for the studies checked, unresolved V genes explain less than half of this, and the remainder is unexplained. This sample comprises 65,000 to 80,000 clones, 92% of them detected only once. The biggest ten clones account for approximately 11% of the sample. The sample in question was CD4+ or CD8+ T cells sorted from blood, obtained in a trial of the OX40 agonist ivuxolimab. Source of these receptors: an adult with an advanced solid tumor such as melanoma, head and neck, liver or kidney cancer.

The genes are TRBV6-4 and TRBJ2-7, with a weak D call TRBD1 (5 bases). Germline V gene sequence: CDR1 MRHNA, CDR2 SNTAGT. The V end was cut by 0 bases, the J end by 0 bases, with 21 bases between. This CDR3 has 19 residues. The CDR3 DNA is TGTGCCAGCAGTGACTCGGGGCAGCCCCCGAGATCGAGCTCCTACGAGCAGTACTTC. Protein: CASSDSGQPPRSSSYEQYF.

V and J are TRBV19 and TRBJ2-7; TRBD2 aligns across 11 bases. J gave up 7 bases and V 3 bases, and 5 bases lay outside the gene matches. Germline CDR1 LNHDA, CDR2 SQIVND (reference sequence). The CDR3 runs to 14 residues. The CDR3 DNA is TGTGCCAGTAGTATCCAGACTAGCGGGGATGAGCAGTACTTC. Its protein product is CASSIQTSGDEQYF.

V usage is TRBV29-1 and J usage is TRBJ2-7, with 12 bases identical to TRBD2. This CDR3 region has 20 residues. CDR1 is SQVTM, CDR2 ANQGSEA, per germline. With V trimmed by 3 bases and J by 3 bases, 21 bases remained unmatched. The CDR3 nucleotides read TGCAGCGTTGATGGTCTTCGGACAGGGAGGACTAGCGGGGAATACTACGAGCAGTACTTC. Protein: CSVDGLRTGRTSGEYYEQYF.

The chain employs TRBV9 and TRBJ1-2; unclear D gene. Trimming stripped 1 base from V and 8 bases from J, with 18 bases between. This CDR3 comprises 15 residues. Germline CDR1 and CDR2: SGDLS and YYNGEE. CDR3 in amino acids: CASSVFNPGEWGYTF. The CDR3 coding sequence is TGTGCCAGCAGCGTATTTAATCCGGGCGAGTGGGGCTACACCTTC.

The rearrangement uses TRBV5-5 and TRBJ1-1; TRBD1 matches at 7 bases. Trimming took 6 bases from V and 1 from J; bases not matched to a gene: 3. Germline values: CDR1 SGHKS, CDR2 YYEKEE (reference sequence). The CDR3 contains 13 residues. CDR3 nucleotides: TGTGCCAGCACCTGGACAGGGAACACTGAAGCTTTCTTT. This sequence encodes CASTWTGNTEAFF.

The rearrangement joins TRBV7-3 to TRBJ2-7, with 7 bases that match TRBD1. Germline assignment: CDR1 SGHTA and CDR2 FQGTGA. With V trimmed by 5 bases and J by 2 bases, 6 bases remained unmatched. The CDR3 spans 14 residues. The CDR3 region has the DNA TGTGCCAGCAGCCCGACAGGGTCTCCCTACGAGCAGTACTTC. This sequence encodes CASSPTGSPYEQYF.

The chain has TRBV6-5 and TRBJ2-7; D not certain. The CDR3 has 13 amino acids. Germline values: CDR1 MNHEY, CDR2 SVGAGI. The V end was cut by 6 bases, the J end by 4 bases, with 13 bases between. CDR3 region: CASSSIGSYEQYF. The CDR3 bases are TGTGCCAGCAGCTCGATAGGATCGTACGAGCAGTACTTC.

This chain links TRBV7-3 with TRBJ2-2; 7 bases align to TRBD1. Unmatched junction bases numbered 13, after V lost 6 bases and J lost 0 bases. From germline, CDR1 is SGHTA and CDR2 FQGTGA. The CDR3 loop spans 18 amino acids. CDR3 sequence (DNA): TGTGCCAGCAGTCTTAGGGGATCCGGGACAGCGAACACCGGGGAGCTGTTTTTT. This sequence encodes CASSLRGSGTANTGELFF. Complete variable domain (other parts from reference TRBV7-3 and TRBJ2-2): GAGVSQTPSNKVTEKGKYVELRCDPISGHTALYWYRQSLGQGPEFLIYFQGTGAADDSGLPNDRFFAVRPEGSVSTLKIQRTERGDSAVYLCASSLRGSGTANTGELFFGEGSRLTVL.

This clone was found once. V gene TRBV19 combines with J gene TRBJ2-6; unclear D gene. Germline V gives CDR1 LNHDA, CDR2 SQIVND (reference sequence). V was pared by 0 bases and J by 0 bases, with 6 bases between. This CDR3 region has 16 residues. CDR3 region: CASSIEASSGANVLTF. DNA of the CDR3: TGTGCCAGTAGTATAGAAGCGAGCTCTGGGGCCAACGTCCTGACTTTC.

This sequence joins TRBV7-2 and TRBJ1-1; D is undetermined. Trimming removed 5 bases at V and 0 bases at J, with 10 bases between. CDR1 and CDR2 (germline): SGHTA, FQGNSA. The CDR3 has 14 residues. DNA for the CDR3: TGTGCCAGCAGCGTAGGACTTCTGAACACTGAAGCTTTCTTT. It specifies CASSVGLLNTEAFF.

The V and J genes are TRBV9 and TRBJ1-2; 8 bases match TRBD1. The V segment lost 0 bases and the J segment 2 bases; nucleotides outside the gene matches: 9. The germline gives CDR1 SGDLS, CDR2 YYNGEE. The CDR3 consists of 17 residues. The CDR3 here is CASSVDRQGAGNYGYTF. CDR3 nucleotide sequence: TGTGCCAGCAGCGTAGACCGTCAGGGGGCGGGAAACTATGGCTACACCTTC.

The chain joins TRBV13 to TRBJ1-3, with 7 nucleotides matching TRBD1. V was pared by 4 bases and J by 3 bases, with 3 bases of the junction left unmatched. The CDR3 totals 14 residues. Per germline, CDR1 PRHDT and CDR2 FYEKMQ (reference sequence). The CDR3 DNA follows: TGTGCCAGCAGCTGGGGACAGAGTGGAAACACCATATATTTT. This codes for CASSWGQSGNTIYF.

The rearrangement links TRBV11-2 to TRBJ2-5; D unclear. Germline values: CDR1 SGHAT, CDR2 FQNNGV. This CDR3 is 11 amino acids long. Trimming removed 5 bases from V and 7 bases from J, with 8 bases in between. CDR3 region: CASSNPRTQYF. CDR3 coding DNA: TGTGCCAGCAGCAACCCACGGACCCAGTACTTC.

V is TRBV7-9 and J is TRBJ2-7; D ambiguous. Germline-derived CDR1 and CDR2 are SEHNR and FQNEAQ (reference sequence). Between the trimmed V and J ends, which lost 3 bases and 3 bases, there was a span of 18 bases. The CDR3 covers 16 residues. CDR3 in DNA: TGTGCCAGCAGCTTTTCGGAGACCGCGGAGTACTACGAGCAGTACTTC. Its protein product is CASSFSETAEYYEQYF.

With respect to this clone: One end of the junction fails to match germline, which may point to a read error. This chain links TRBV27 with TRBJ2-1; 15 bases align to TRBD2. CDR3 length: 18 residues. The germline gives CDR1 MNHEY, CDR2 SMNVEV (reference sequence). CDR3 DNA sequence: TGTGCCAGCAGAACTGGGACTAGCGGGGGGTACTCCAACAATGAGCAGTTCTTC. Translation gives CASRTGTSGGYSNNEQFF.

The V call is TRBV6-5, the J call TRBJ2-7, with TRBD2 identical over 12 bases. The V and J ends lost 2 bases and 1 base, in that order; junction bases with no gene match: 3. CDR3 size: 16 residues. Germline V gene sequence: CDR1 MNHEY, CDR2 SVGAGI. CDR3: CASSYLLAGGSYEQYF. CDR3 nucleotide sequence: TGTGCCAGCAGTTACCTTCTAGCGGGGGGGTCCTACGAGCAGTACTTC.

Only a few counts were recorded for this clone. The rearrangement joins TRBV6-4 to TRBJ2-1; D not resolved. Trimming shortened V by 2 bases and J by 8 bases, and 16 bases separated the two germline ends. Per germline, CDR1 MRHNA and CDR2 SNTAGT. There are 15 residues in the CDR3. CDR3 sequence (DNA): TGTGCCAGCAGTGACGACTCCTCTGGAGAAGATGAGCAGTTCTTC. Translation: CASSDDSSGEDEQFF.

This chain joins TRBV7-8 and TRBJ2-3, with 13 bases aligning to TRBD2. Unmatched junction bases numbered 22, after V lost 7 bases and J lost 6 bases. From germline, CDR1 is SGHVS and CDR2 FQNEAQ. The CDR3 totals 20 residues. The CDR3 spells CASIPSPAPAGTSGTDTQYF. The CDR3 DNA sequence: TGTGCCAGCATCCCCAGCCCAGCGCCCGCCGGGACTAGCGGGACGGATACGCAGTATTTT. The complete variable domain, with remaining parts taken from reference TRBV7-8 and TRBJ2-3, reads GAGVSQSPRYKVAKRGQDVALRCDPISGHVSLFWYQQALGQGPEFLTYFQNEAQLDKSGLPSDRFFAERPEGSVSTLKIQRTQQEDSAVYLCASIPSPAPAGTSGTDTQYFGPGTRLTVL.

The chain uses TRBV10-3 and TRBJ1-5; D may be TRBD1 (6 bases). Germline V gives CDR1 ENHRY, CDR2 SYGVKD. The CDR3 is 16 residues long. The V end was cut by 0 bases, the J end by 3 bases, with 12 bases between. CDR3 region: CAISESTRTANQPQHF. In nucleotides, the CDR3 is TGTGCCATCAGTGAGTCGACCCGGACAGCCAATCAGCCCCAGCATTTT.

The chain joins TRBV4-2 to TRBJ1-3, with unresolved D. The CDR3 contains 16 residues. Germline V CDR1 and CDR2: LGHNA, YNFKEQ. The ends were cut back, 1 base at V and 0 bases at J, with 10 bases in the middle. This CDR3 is CASSQAHGNSGNTIYF. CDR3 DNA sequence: TGTGCCAGCAGCCAAGCCCACGGAAACTCTGGAAACACCATATATTTT.

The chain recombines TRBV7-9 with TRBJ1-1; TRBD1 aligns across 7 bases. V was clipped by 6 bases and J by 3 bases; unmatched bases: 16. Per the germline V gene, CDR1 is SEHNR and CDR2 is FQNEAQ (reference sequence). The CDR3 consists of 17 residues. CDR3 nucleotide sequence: TGTGCCAGCAGTACTCCGCCCGAGGGGGCGTGGGACACTGAAGCTTTCTTT. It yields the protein CASSTPPEGAWDTEAFF.

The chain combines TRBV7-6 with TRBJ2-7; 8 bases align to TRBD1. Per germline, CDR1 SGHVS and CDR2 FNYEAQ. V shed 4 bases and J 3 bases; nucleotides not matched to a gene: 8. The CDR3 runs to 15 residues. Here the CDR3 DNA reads TGTGCCAGCAGCTCTTCCGGGACAGGAGTCTACGAGCAGTACTTC. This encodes CASSSSGTGVYEQYF.

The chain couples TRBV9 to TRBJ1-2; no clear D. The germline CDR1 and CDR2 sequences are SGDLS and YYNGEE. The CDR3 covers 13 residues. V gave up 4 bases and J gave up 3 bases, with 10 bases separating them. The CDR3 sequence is CASSPPTDYGYTF. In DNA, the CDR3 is TGTGCCAGCAGCCCCCCAACAGACTATGGCTACACCTTC.

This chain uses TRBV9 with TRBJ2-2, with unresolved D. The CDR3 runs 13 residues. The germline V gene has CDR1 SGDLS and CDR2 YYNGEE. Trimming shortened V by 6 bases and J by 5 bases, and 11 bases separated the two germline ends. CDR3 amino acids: CASTQWGTGELFF. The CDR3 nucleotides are TGTGCCAGCACCCAATGGGGAACCGGGGAGCTGTTTTTT.

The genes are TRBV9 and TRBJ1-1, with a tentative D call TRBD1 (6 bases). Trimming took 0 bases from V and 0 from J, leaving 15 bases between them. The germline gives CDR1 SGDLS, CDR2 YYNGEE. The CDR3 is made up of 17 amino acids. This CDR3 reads CASSVGGGGGMNTEAFF. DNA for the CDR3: TGTGCCAGCAGCGTAGGAGGTGGAGGGGGTATGAACACTGAAGCTTTCTTT.

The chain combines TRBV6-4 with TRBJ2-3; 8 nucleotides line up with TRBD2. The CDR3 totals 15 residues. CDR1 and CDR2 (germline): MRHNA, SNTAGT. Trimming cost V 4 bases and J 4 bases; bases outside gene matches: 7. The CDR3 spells CASSAGTRGADTQYF. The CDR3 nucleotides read TGTGCCAGCAGTGCCGGGACTAGAGGTGCAGATACGCAGTATTTT.